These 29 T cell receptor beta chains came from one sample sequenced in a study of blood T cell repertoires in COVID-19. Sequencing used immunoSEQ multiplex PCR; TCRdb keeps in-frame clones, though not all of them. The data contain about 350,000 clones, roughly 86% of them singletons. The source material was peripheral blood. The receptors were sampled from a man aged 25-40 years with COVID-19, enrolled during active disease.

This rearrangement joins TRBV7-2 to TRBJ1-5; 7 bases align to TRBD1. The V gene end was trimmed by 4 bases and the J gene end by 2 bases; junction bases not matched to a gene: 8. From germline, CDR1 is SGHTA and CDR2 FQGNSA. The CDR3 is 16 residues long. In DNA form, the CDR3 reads TGTGCCAGCAGCTCCCTGAACCAGGGGGGCAATCAGCCCCAGCATTTT. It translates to CASSSLNQGGNQPQHF.

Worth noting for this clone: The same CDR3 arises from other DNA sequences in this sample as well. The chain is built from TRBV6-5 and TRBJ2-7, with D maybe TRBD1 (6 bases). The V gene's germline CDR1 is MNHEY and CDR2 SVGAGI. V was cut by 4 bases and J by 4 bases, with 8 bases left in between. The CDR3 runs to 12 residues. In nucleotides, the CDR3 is TGTGCCAGCAGTTCACAGGGTTACGAGCAGTACTTC. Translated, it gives CASSSQGYEQYF.

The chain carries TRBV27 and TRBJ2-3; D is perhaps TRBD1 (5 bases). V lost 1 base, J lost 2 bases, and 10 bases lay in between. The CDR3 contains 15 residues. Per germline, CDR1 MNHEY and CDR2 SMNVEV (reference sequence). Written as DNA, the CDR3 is TGTGCCAGCAGTTTATGGCTAGGGGCCACAGATACGCAGTATTTT. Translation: CASSLWLGATDTQYF.

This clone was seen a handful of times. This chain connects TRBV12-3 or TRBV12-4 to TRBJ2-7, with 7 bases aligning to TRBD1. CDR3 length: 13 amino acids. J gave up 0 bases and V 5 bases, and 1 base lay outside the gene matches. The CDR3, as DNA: TGTGCCAGCAGTGAGGGGGCCTCCTACGAGCAGTACTTC. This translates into CASSEGASYEQYF.

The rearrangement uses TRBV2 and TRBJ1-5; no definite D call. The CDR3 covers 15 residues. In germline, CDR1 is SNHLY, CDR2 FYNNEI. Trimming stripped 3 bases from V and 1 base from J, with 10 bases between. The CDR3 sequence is CASSERVGSNQPQHF. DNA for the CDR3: TGTGCCAGCAGTGAGAGGGTAGGCAGCAATCAGCCCCAGCATTTT. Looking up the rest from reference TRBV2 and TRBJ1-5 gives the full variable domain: EPEVTQTPSHQVTQMGQEVILRCVPISNHLYFYWYRQILGQKVEFLVSFYNNEISEKSEIFDDQFSVERPDGSNFTLKIRSTKLEDSAMYFCASSERVGSNQPQHFGDGTRLSIL.

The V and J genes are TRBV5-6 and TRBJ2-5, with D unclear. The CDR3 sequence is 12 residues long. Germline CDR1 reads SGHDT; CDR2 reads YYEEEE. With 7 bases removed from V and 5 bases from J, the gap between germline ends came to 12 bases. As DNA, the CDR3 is TGTGCCAGCTCGTTCGTCGAGGAGACCCAGTACTTC. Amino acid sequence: CASSFVEETQYF.

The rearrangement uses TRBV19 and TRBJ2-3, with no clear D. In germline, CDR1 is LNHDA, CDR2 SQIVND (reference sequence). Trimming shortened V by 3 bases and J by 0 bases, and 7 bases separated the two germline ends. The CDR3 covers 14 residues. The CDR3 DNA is TGTGCCAGTAGTATTATCAGGAGCACAGATACGCAGTATTTT. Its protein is CASSIIRSTDTQYF.

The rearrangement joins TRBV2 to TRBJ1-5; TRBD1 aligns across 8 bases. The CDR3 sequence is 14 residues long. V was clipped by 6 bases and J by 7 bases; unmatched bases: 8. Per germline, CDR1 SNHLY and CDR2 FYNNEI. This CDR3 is CASRVDRGDQPQHF. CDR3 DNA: TGTGCCAGCAGGGTCGACAGGGGTGACCAGCCCCAGCATTTT.

CDR3 in DNA: TGTGCCAGCAGCGCCCCGGACATGCCCCCCGGGGCTTTCTTT. This sequence encodes CASSAPDMPPGAFF. This chain connects TRBV11-3 to TRBJ1-1; the D gene is possibly TRBD1 (5 bases). Looked up from germline, CDR1 is SGHNT and CDR2 is YENEEA. CDR3 length: 14 amino acids. The V gene lost 5 bases and the J gene lost 11 bases, with 21 bases spanning the gap.

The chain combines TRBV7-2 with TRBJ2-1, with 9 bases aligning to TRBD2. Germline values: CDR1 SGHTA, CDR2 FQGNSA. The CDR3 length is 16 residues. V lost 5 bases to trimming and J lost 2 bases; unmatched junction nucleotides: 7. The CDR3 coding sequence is TGTGCCAGCAGCCAGTTGACTAGCGGAACCTACAATGAGCAGTTCTTC. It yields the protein CASSQLTSGTYNEQFF. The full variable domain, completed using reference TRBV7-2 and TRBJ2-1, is GAGVSQSPSNKVTEKGKDVELRCDPISGHTALYWYRQSLGQGLEFLIYFQGNSAPDKSGLPSDRFSAERTGGSVSTLTIQRTQQEDSAVYLCASSQLTSGTYNEQFFGPGTRLTVL.

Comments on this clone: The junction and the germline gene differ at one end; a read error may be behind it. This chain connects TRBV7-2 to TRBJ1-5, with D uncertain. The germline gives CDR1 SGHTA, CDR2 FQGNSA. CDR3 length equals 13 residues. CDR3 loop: CASSFDPEQRQHF. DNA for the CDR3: TGTGCCAGCAGCTTTGACCCCGAGCAGCGCCAGCATTTT.

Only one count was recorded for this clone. CDR3 loop: CASSLGGNAYNEQFF. CDR3 coding DNA: TGTGCCAGCAGCTTGGGCGGGAACGCCTACAATGAGCAGTTCTTC. The rearrangement joins TRBV5-5 to TRBJ2-1; the D gene is possibly TRBD2 (6 bases). V lost 0 bases and J 2 bases, leaving 9 bases between the germline ends. The CDR3 has 15 residues. CDR1 is SGHKS, CDR2 YYEKEE, per germline (reference sequence).

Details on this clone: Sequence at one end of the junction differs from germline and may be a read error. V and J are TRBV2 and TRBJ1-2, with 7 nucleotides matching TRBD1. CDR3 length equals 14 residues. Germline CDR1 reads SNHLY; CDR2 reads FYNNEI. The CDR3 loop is CASEIDAGQRRSLF. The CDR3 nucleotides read TGTGCCAGTGAAATTGATGCGGGACAGCGAAGGTCCCTCTTC.

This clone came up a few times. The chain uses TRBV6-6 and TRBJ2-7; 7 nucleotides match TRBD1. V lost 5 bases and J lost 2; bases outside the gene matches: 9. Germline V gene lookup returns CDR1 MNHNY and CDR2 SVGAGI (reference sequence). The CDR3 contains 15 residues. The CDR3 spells CASSDTGDPTYEQYF. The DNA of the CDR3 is TGTGCCAGCAGTGATACAGGGGATCCTACCTACGAGCAGTACTTC.

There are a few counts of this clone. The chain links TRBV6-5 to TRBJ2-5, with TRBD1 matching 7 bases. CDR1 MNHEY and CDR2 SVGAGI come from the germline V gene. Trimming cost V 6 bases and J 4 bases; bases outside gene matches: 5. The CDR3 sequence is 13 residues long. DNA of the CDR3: TGTGCCAGCAGACCGACAGGGAGAGAGACCCAGTACTTC. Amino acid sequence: CASRPTGRETQYF.

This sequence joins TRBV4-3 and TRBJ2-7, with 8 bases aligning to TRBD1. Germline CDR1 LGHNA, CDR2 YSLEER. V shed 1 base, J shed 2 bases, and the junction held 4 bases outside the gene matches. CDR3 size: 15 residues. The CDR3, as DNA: TGCGCCAGCAGCCAAGCCCAGGGGGCTCCCTACGAGCAGTACTTC. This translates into CASSQAQGAPYEQYF.

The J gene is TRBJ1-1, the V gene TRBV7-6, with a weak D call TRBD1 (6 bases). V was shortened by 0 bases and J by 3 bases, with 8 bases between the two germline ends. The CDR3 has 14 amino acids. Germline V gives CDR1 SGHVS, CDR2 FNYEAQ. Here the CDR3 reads CASSLAAGDTEAFF. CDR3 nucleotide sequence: TGTGCCAGCAGCTTAGCGGCAGGGGACACTGAAGCTTTCTTT.

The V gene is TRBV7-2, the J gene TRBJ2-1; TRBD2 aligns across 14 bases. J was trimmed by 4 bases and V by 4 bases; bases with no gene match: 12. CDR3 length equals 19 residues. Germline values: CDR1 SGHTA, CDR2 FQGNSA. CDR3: CASSSPGLAGARPYNEQFF. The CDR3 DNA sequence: TGTGCCAGCAGCTCACCGGGACTAGCGGGAGCTCGACCTTACAATGAGCAGTTCTTC.

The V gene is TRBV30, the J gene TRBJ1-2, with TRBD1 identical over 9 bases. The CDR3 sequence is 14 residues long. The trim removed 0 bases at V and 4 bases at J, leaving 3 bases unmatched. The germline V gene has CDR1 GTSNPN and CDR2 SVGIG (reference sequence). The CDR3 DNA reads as TGTGCCTGGAGTGTGGGACAGGGAGGCTATGGCTACACCTTC. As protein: CAWSVGQGGYGYTF. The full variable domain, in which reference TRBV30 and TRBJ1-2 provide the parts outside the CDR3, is SQTIHQWPATLVQPVGSPLSLECTVEGTSNPNLYWYRQAAGRGLQLLFYSVGIGQISSEVPQNLSASRPQDRQFILSSKKLLLSDSGFYLCAWSVGQGGYGYTFGSGTRLTVV.

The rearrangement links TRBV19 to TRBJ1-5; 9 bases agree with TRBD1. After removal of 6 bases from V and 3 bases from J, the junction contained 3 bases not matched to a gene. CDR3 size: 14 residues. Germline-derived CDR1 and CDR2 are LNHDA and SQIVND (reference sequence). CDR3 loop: CASRGQGFNQPQHF. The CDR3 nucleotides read TGTGCCAGTAGGGGACAGGGATTCAATCAGCCCCAGCATTTT.

The chain's CDR3 is CASGPDSYEQYF. The DNA for the CDR3 is TGTGCCAGCGGCCCAGACTCCTACGAGCAGTACTTC. This chain joins TRBV7-9 and TRBJ2-7; D not resolved. The CDR3 totals 12 residues. V lost 8 bases to trimming and J lost 0 bases, with 8 bases between them. Germline V CDR1 and CDR2: SEHNR, FQNEAQ (reference sequence).

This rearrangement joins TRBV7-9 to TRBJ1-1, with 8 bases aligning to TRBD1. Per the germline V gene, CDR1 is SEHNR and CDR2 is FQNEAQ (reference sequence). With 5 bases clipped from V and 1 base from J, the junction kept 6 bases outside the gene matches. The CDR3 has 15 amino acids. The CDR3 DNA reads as TGTGCCAGCAGCCCCCCCGGGACAGGGAACACTGAAGCTTTCTTT. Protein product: CASSPPGTGNTEAFF.

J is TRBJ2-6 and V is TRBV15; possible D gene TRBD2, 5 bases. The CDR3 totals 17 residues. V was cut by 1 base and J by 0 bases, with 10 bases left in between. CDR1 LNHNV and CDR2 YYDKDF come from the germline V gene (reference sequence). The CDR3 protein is CATSRGGLHSGANVLTF. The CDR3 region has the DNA TGTGCCACCAGCAGAGGCGGACTTCACTCTGGGGCCAACGTCCTGACTTTC.

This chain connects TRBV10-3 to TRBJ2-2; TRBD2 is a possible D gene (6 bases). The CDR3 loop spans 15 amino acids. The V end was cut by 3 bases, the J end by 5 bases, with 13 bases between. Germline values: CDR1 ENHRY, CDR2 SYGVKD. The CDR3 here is CAISDPHGGTGELFF. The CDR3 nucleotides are TGTGCCATCAGTGACCCCCACGGGGGAACCGGGGAGCTGTTTTTT.

The CDR3 region is CASREPGQGATEAFF. The CDR3 nucleotides are TGTGCCAGCAGAGAACCCGGACAGGGAGCCACTGAAGCTTTCTTT. The gene calls are TRBV2 and TRBJ1-1; 8 bases are a match to TRBD1. The trim removed 6 bases at V and 4 bases at J, leaving 10 bases unmatched. The CDR3 loop spans 15 amino acids. The germline gives CDR1 SNHLY, CDR2 FYNNEI.

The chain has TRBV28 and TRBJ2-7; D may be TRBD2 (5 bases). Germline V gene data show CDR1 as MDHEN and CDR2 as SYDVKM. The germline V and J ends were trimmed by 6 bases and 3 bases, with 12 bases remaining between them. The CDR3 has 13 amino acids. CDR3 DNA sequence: TGTGCCAGCAGAAAACTAGGAATCTACGAGCAGTACTTC. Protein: CASRKLGIYEQYF.

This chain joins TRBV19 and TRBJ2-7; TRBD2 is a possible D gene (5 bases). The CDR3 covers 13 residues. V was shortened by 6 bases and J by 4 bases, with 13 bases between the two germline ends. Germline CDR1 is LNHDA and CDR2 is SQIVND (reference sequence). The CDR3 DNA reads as TGTGCCAGTAGCCGGGGTATCGTTTACGAGCAGTACTTC. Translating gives CASSRGIVYEQYF.

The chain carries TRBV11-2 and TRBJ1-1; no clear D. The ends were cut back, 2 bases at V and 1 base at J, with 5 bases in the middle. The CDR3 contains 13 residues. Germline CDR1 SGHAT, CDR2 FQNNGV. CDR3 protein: CASSLPGNTEAFF. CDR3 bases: TGTGCCAGCAGCTTACCGGGGAACACTGAAGCTTTCTTT. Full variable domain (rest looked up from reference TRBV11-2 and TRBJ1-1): EAGVAQSPRYKIIEKRQSVAFWCNPISGHATLYWYQQILGQGPKLLIQFQNNGVVDDSQLPKDRFSAERLKGVDSTLKIQPAKLEDSAVYLCASSLPGNTEAFFGQGTRLTVV.

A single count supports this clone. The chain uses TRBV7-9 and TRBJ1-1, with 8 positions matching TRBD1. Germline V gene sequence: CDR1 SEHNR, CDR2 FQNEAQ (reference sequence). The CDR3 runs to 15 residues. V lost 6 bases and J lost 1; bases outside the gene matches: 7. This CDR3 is CASSPDRGGNTEAFF. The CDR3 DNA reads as TGTGCCAGCAGTCCCGACAGGGGAGGGAACACTGAAGCTTTCTTT.